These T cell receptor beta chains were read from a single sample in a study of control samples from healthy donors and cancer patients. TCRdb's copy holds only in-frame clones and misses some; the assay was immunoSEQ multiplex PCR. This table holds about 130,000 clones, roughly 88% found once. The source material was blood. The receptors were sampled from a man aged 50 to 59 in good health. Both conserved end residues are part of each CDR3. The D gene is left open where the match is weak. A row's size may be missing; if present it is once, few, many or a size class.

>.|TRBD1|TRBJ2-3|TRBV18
TGTGCCAGCTCACCACGGGACAGGGGGACAGATACGCAGTATTTT
CASSPRDRGTDTQYF
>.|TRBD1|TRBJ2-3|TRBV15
TGTGCCACCAGCCGGGGACAGGGCCTCACAGATACGCAGTATTTT
CATSRGQGLTDTQYF
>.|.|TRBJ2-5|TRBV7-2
TGTGCCAGCAGCTTAGTGGCCAGCGGCGGGGAGACCCAGTACTTC
CASSLVASGGETQYF
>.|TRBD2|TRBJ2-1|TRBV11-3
TGTGCCAGCAGCCCCCGTGGTAGCGGGGGACCAGACAATGAGCAGTTCTTC
CASSPRGSGGPDNEQFF
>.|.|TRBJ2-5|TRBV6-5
TGTGCCAGCAGTCTTGGGTTGCGTCAGTACTTC
CASSLGLRQYF
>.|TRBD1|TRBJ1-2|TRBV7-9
TGTGCCAGCAGCCTAGGACAGGGCGAGGGTGGCTACACCTTC
CASSLGQGEGGYTF
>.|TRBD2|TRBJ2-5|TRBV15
TGTGCCACCAGCATGAGTTTGGGACTAGCGGGGGTCCAAGAGACCCAGTACTTC
CATSMSLGLAGVQETQYF
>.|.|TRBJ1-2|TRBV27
TGTGCCAGCAGTTCCGGGGCCTCCGGAAGCTATGGCTACACCTTC
CASSSGASGSYGYTF
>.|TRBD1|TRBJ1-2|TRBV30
TGTGCCTGGAATAAGGGGGCGAGGCTCAACTATGGCTACACCTTC
CAWNKGARLNYGYTF
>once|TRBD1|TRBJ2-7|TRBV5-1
TGCGCCAGCAGCCTAGCCGGGACAGTCTACGAGCAGTACTTC
CASSLAGTVYEQYF
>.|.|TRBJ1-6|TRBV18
TGTGCCAGCTCGCAGGACCCTCGTGGATCACCCCTCCACTTT
CASSQDPRGSPLHF
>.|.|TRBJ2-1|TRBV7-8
TGTGCCAGCAGCTTCAGGGCTAGCGTCCAACCCAATTCCTACAATGAGCAGTTCTTC
CASSFRASVQPNSYNEQFF
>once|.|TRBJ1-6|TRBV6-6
TGTGCCAGCACGACGGGCCGCAATTCACCCCTCCACTTT
CASTTGRNSPLHF
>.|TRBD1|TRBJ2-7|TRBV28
TGTGCCAGCAGTCTCCGGACAGGTTACGAGCAGTACTTC
CASSLRTGYEQYF
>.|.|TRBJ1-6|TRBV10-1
TGCGCCAGCTGGAGACAGCCTTATAATTCACCCCTCCACTTT
CASWRQPYNSPLHF
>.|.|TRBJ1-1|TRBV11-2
TGTGCCAGCAGCTTAGGCAGGTCTACTATGGGTGCTTTCTTT
CASSLGRSTMGAFF
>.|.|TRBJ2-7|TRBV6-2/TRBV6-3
TGTGCCAGCAGTTCCAATTTGATGGGGTGGGAGCAGTACTTC
CASSSNLMGWEQYF
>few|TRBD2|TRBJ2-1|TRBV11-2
TGTGCCAGCAGGATAGGACTAGCGGGGAAGCACAATGAGCAGTTCTTC
CASRIGLAGKHNEQFF
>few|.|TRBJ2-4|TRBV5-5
TGTGCCAGCAGCTTCGTGGGTGAAGTAACCAAAAACATTCAGTACTTC
CASSFVGEVTKNIQYF
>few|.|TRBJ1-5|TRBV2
TGTGCCAGCAGTGAATCAGGGTTTGGTCAGCCCCAGCATTTT
CASSESGFGQPQHF
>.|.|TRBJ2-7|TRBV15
TGTGCCACCAGCAGGGGATACTTGACTAACACCTACGAGCAGTACTTC
CATSRGYLTNTYEQYF
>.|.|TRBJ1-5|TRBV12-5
TGTGCTAGTGGCCCGCAGTGGCCCCAGCATTTT
CASGPQWPQHF
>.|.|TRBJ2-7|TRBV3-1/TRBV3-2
TGTGCCAGCAGCCAAGGTCGGACAGCCTACGAGCAGTACTTC
CASSQGRTAYEQYF
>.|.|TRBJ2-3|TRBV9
TGTGCCAGCAGTGCAAGGATAGACTTCACAGATACGCAGTATTTT
CASSARIDFTDTQYF
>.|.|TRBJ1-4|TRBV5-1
TGCGCCAGCAGCTTGGGATGGACACTTGATGAAAAACTGTTTTTT
CASSLGWTLDEKLFF
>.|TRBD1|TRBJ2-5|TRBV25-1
TGTGCCAGCAAGTCCCTTACAGGGGCGGCAGAGACCCAGTACTTC
CASKSLTGAAETQYF
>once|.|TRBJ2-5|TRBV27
TGTGCCAGCAGTCCCCGACAGGTACGGGAGACCCAGTACTTC
CASSPRQVRETQYF